The 5 T cell receptor beta chains listed next were all sequenced from one sample in a study of blood T cells in healthy people across ages. For the second PCR, which ran for about 6 to 11 cycles, a sample-barcoded 5' primer and a J-beta primer mix were used. TCRdb independently ran MiXCR on the 5' RACE reads; one entry per CDR3 protein. The repertoire consists of fewer than 1,200,000 distinct CDR3 sequences, with around 25% occurring once and the leading ten covering 0.65% to 0.95%. These data also formed part of another study, on T cells of mothers and their children.

Sequences were obtained from blood. The receptors come from a girl aged 2-9 years in good health.

This clonotype was counted between two and nine times. The junction does not match germline at one end; this may be a read error. The chain recombines TRBV12-3 or TRBV12-4 with TRBJ2-1; tentative D call: TRBD2 (6 bases). The CDR3 length is 15 residues. CDR3 sequence reads: CPSTQGLYSYNEQFF. The DNA for the CDR3 is TGTCCCAGCACCCAGGGACTTTACTCCTACAATGAGCAGTTCTTC.

This clonotype was seen a single time. J is TRBJ2-7 and V is TRBV5-6, with TRBD2 matching 11 bases. Unmatched junction bases numbered 6, after V lost 6 bases and J lost 7 bases. Germline V gene data show CDR1 as SGHDT and CDR2 as YYEEEE. The CDR3 length is 13 residues. CDR3 DNA: TGTGCCAGCACTCTAGCGGGAGGTCCTGAGCAGTACTTC. It encodes CASTLAGGPEQYF.

Ten or more counts support this clonotype. The chain links TRBV4-2 to TRBJ1-5; 8 bases align to TRBD1. V lost 1 base and J lost 7; bases outside the gene matches: 3. The germline V gene encodes CDR1 LGHNA and CDR2 YNFKEQ. The CDR3 spans 14 residues. The CDR3 DNA sequence: TGTGCCAGCAGCCAAGGGACAGGGAGACAGCCCCAGCATTTT. Its translation: CASSQGTGRQPQHF.

This chain's CDR3 is CASSQDDRDSYNEQFF. The CDR3 DNA reads TGTGCCAGCAGCCAGGACGACAGGGATTCCTACAATGAGCAGTTCTTC. The chain uses TRBV9 and TRBJ2-1; 7 nucleotides align to TRBD1. The V and J ends lost 4 bases and 1 base, in that order; junction bases with no gene match: 8. The CDR3 sequence is 16 residues long. Germline V gene sequence: CDR1 SGDLS, CDR2 YYNGEE.

This clonotype came up a few times. The CDR3 bases are TGCAGTGCTAGTGATATAGGGTCCTACGAGCAGTACTTC. As protein: CSASDIGSYEQYF. The chain uses TRBV20-1 and TRBJ2-5, with D unresolved. The DNA end lines up better with TRBJ2-7; the J call may be wrong. The CDR3 covers 13 residues. Germline V gene sequence: CDR1 DFQATT, CDR2 SNEGSKA (reference sequence).